This passage covers 32 T cell receptor beta chains from one sample sequenced in a study of T cell responses to AZD1222 COVID-19 vaccine. Libraries were prepared by immunoSEQ multiplex PCR; TCRdb keeps only in-frame clonotypes and omits some of them. The table lists 150,000 to 200,000 clones, 80% to 90% of them singletons. Sequenced material: peripheral blood, taken 28 days after the second AZD1222 dose. The receptors were sampled from an adult who received the AZD1222 COVID-19 vaccine.

This chain joins TRBV6-5 and TRBJ1-2; D unclear. The germline CDR1 and CDR2 sequences are MNHEY and SVGAGI. V lost 5 bases, J lost 8 bases, and 15 bases lay in between. The CDR3 consists of 13 residues. The CDR3 is CASSLNHRGGYTF. In nucleotides, the CDR3 is TGTGCCAGCAGTCTAAATCACAGAGGCGGCTACACCTTC.

The chain uses TRBV5-1 and TRBJ1-2, with 11 bases matching TRBD1. This CDR3 contains 16 residues. Germline V gene data show CDR1 as SGHRS and CDR2 as YFSETQ. V dropped 4 bases and J dropped 7; count of bases not matched to a gene: 12. The DNA of the CDR3 is TGCGCCAGCAGCCCCGGGACAGGGGGACCCATCGCTGGCTACACCTTC. It yields the protein CASSPGTGGPIAGYTF.

In its sample, this clone was seen once. The chain employs TRBV5-6 and TRBJ1-2; TRBD1 matches at 7 bases. This CDR3 region has 15 residues. Unmatched junction bases numbered 7, after V lost 2 bases and J lost 3 bases. The germline CDR1 and CDR2 sequences are SGHDT and YYEEEE. CDR3 DNA: TGTGCCAGCAGCTTCCCGGACAGGACCGACTATGGCTACACCTTC. It is translated as CASSFPDRTDYGYTF.

The rearrangement links TRBV6-5 to TRBJ2-2, with D perhaps matching TRBD2 (6 bases). The germline V gene has CDR1 MNHEY and CDR2 SVGAGI. V was shortened by 10 bases and J by 3 bases, with 15 bases between the two germline ends. The CDR3 has 14 residues. The CDR3 sequence: CATTPGRHTGELFF. CDR3 in DNA: TGTGCCACTACCCCGGGGAGGCACACCGGGGAGCTGTTTTTT.

The rearrangement links TRBV27 to TRBJ2-3; D is possibly TRBD1 or TRBD2 (5 bases each). The CDR3 length is 16 residues. Germline CDR1 MNHEY, CDR2 SMNVEV (reference sequence). V lost 2 bases to trimming and J lost 2 bases, with 14 bases between them. The CDR3 is CASSLVGPPNTDTQYF. DNA of the CDR3: TGTGCCAGCAGTTTAGTGGGACCGCCAAACACAGATACGCAGTATTTT.

As DNA, the CDR3 is TGTGCCAGCGCCCCGCGTTACGAGCAGTACTTC. It yields the protein CASAPRYEQYF. The chain employs TRBV2 and TRBJ2-7; D gene ambiguous. This CDR3 has 11 amino acids. The germline CDR1 and CDR2 sequences are SNHLY and FYNNEI. With 8 bases removed from V and 4 bases from J, the gap between germline ends came to 9 bases. The variable domain in full, with the rest retrieved from reference TRBV2 and TRBJ2-7, is EPEVTQTPSHQVTQMGQEVILRCVPISNHLYFYWYRQILGQKVEFLVSFYNNEISEKSEIFDDQFSVERPDGSNFTLKIRSTKLEDSAMYFCASAPRYEQYFGPGTRLTVT.

This rearrangement joins TRBV5-6 to TRBJ1-4; tentatively, D is TRBD1 (6 bases). This CDR3 region has 14 residues. Germline CDR1 reads SGHDT; CDR2 reads YYEEEE. The ends were cut back, 4 bases at V and 5 bases at J, with 12 bases in the middle. The CDR3 coding sequence is TGTGCCAGCAGCGGGACGCAGGGGAATGAAAAACTGTTTTTT. It yields the protein CASSGTQGNEKLFF.

The chain combines TRBV24-1 with TRBJ1-1, with 7 bases that match TRBD1. The V segment lost 7 bases and the J segment 6 bases; nucleotides outside the gene matches: 10. This CDR3 region has 14 residues. CDR1 and CDR2 (germline): KGHDR, SFDVKD. CDR3 loop: CATRDRLGRSEAFF. DNA for the CDR3: TGTGCCACCAGGGACAGGCTCGGGAGGTCTGAAGCTTTCTTT.

The rearrangement uses TRBV11-2 and TRBJ1-4, with TRBD1 identical over 8 bases. The V gene end was trimmed by 5 bases and the J gene end by 6 bases; junction bases not matched to a gene: 5. CDR1 is SGHAT and CDR2 is FQNNGV in the germline V gene. The CDR3 is 14 residues long. This chain's CDR3 is CASSRTGSDEKLFF. The CDR3 DNA reads TGTGCCAGCAGCCGGACAGGGAGCGATGAAAAACTGTTTTTT. Filled out from reference TRBV11-2 and TRBJ1-4, the complete variable domain reads EAGVAQSPRYKIIEKRQSVAFWCNPISGHATLYWYQQILGQGPKLLIQFQNNGVVDDSQLPKDRFSAERLKGVDSTLKIQPAKLEDSAVYLCASSRTGSDEKLFFGSGTQLSVL.

The J gene is TRBJ2-7, the V gene TRBV5-1; D is unclear. The CDR3 runs to 13 residues. The V and J ends lost 4 bases and 2 bases respectively, with 10 bases between them. The germline V gene has CDR1 SGHRS and CDR2 YFSETQ. The CDR3 DNA reads TGCGCCAGCAGCATAACAACGACCTACGAGCAGTACTTC. Translated, it gives CASSITTTYEQYF. The entire variable domain, with the rest obtained from reference TRBV5-1 and TRBJ2-7, is as follows: KAGVTQTPRYLIKTRGQQVTLSCSPISGHRSVSWYQQTPGQGLQFLFEYFSETQRNKGNFPGRFSGRQFSNSRSEMNVSTLELGDSALYLCASSITTTYEQYFGPGTRLTVT.

The chain has TRBV3-1 (or the pseudogene TRBV3-2) and TRBJ2-7, with 10 bases fitting TRBD2. The CDR3 has 16 residues. In germline, CDR1 is LGHDT, CDR2 YNNKEL (reference sequence). J lost 3 bases, V lost 0 bases, and 5 bases had no gene match. The CDR3 nucleotides are TGTGCCAGCAGCCAAGATTACCCTAGCGGGGGCTACGAGCAGTACTTC. Amino acids: CASSQDYPSGGYEQYF.

This clone was seen once. This sequence joins TRBV18 and TRBJ2-3, with 7 bases matching TRBD1. CDR1 and CDR2 from the germline V gene are KGHSH and LQKENI. The CDR3 contains 14 residues. V dropped 1 base and J dropped 4; count of bases not matched to a gene: 2. The CDR3 reads CASSPQGAADTQYF. In nucleotides, the CDR3 is TGTGCCAGCTCACCACAGGGGGCCGCAGATACGCAGTATTTT.

The chain is built from TRBV6-5 and TRBJ1-2; a weak D match, TRBD1 (6 bases). The CDR3 contains 14 residues. Between the trimmed V and J ends, which lost 6 bases and 4 bases, there was a span of 15 bases. Germline V gene data show CDR1 as MNHEY and CDR2 as SVGAGI. Here the CDR3 DNA reads TGTGCCAGCAGGGGAGGACAGATCATCTATGGCTACACCTTC. Translating it yields CASRGGQIIYGYTF.

The chain has TRBV11-3 and TRBJ2-2; D unclear. The germline CDR1 and CDR2 sequences are SGHNT and YENEEA. The CDR3 spans 12 residues. V shed 0 bases and J shed 5 bases, with 1 base lying between them. CDR3 nucleotide sequence: TGTGCCAGCAGCTTAGATACCGGGGAGCTGTTTTTT. Its translation is CASSLDTGELFF. The variable domain in full, completed from reference TRBV11-3 and TRBJ2-2, reads EAGVVQSPRYKIIEKKQPVAFWCNPISGHNTLYWYLQNLGQGPELLIRYENEEAVDDSQLPKDRFSAERLKGVDSTLKIQPAELGDSAVYLCASSLDTGELFFGEGSRLTVL.

The chain links TRBV18 to TRBJ1-5; D is unresolved. Trimming pared 1 base from V and 3 bases from J, leaving 7 bases between. The CDR3 runs 14 residues. Germline V gives CDR1 KGHSH, CDR2 LQKENI. CDR3 DNA sequence: TGTGCCAGCTCACCACAGGGTGACAATCAGCCCCAGCATTTT. Encoded protein: CASSPQGDNQPQHF.

The chain carries TRBV19 and TRBJ2-2; TRBD1 matches 9 bases. The V gene end was trimmed by 8 bases and the J gene end by 3 bases; junction bases not matched to a gene: 4. The CDR3 length is 14 residues. Germline assignment: CDR1 LNHDA and CDR2 SQIVND (reference sequence). The CDR3 region is CASLDRGDTGELFF. CDR3 nucleotides: TGTGCCAGTCTGGACAGGGGAGACACCGGGGAGCTGTTTTTT.

This chain's CDR3 is CASSLRRQPPEQYF. The CDR3 DNA is TGTGCCAGCAGCTTACGCCGACAGCCCCCCGAGCAGTACTTC. The rearrangement links TRBV7-2 to TRBJ2-7; D is possibly TRBD1 (5 bases). The CDR3 is 14 amino acids. Trimming stripped 2 bases from V and 6 bases from J, with 14 bases between. Germline V CDR1 and CDR2: SGHTA, FQGNSA.

V gene TRBV5-1 combines with J gene TRBJ2-3, with 9 bases matching TRBD2. The ends lost 7 bases at V and 3 bases at J; junction bases unmatched: 6. Per germline, CDR1 SGHRS and CDR2 YFSETQ. There are 14 residues in the CDR3. This CDR3 is CASRVAGDTDTQYF. As DNA, the CDR3 is TGCGCCAGCCGTGTAGCGGGGGATACAGATACGCAGTATTTT.

V is TRBV4-2 and J is TRBJ2-3; 9 bases align to TRBD2. The length of the CDR3 is 16 residues. V lost 2 bases to trimming and J lost 2 bases; unmatched junction nucleotides: 5. Germline V lookup: CDR1 LGHNA, CDR2 YNFKEQ. This CDR3 is CASSQQSGGNTDTQYF. For the CDR3, the DNA is TGTGCCAGCAGCCAACAAAGCGGGGGGAACACAGATACGCAGTATTTT.

The J gene is TRBJ1-1, the V gene TRBV15; D unclear. The CDR3 extends over 15 amino acids. Trimming took off 0 bases at V and 3 bases at J, with 11 bases between the two ends. The germline V gene encodes CDR1 LNHNV and CDR2 YYDKDF (reference sequence). Here the CDR3 DNA reads TGTGCCACCAGCAGAGATCAGCGTCGGTACACTGAAGCTTTCTTT. Translated: CATSRDQRRYTEAFF.

The chain recombines TRBV5-8 with TRBJ1-5, with 8 nucleotides matching TRBD1. V shed 4 bases and J 0 bases; nucleotides not matched to a gene: 3. The CDR3 contains 15 residues. The germline CDR1 and CDR2 sequences are SGHTS and YDEGEE. Written as DNA, the CDR3 is TGTGCCAGCAGCAGAGACAGGGGTAGCAATCAGCCCCAGCATTTT. Amino acids: CASSRDRGSNQPQHF.

The chain is built from TRBV5-4 and TRBJ2-1; D remains unclear. CDR3 length: 13 amino acids. The V gene lost 0 bases and the J gene lost 2 bases, with 3 bases spanning the gap. Germline lookup yields CDR1 SGHNT and CDR2 YYREEE (reference sequence). CDR3 sequence (DNA): TGTGCCAGCAGCTTGGTCACCTACAATGAGCAGTTCTTC. This translates into CASSLVTYNEQFF.

The rearrangement joins TRBV4-2 to TRBJ2-4, with 11 nucleotides matching TRBD2. V shed 1 base and J 1 base; nucleotides not matched to a gene: 6. The CDR3 consists of 18 residues. Germline CDR1 and CDR2: LGHNA and YNFKEQ. The CDR3 loop is CASSQVGASGGAKNIQYF. The CDR3 nucleotides are TGTGCCAGCAGCCAAGTAGGTGCTAGCGGGGGGGCCAAAAACATTCAGTACTTC.

This rearrangement joins TRBV5-1 to TRBJ1-4; 10 nucleotides match TRBD1. Per the germline V gene, CDR1 is SGHRS and CDR2 is YFSETQ. The CDR3 sequence is 19 residues long. V lost 4 bases and J lost 0; bases outside the gene matches: 12. CDR3 amino acids: CASSGKGDRGLTTNEKLFF. The CDR3 DNA is TGCGCCAGCAGCGGAAAAGGGGACAGGGGCCTGACAACTAATGAAAAACTGTTTTTT.

This clone appeared once. The chain couples TRBV12-3 or TRBV12-4 to TRBJ2-1, with 8 bases identical to TRBD2. The CDR3 totals 13 residues. The DNA for the CDR3 is TGTGCAGCCGGGACTAGGATATACCATGAGCAGTTCTTC. This sequence encodes CAAGTRIYHEQFF.

The J gene is TRBJ2-7, the V gene TRBV28; D unclear. V lost 1 base and J lost 2, with 3 bases in between. CDR3 length: 12 amino acids. Germline assignment: CDR1 MDHEN and CDR2 SYDVKM. The CDR3 spells CASSLSPYEQYF. CDR3 nucleotides: TGTGCCAGCAGTTTATCTCCCTACGAGCAGTACTTC.

J is TRBJ2-1 and V is TRBV19; 9 bases align to TRBD2. Looked up from germline, CDR1 is LNHDA and CDR2 is SQIVND (reference sequence). The CDR3 length is 16 residues. V gave up 0 bases and J gave up 4 bases; unmatched junction bases: 4. As DNA, the CDR3 is TGTGCCAGTAGTATAGATAGCGGGGGTCTGTACAATGAGCAGTTCTTC. This sequence encodes CASSIDSGGLYNEQFF. Full variable domain (outside the CDR3, taken from reference TRBV19 and TRBJ2-1): DGGITQSPKYLFRKEGQNVTLSCEQNLNHDAMYWYRQDPGQGLRLIYYSQIVNDFQKGDIAEGYSVSREKKESFPLTVTSAQKNPTAFYLCASSIDSGGLYNEQFFGPGTRLTVL.

This clone is a singleton in its sample. The rearrangement joins TRBV9 to TRBJ1-5; TRBD1 matches at 9 bases. The V gene end was trimmed by 4 bases and the J gene end by 2 bases; junction bases not matched to a gene: 10. This CDR3 region has 17 residues. Germline V lookup: CDR1 SGDLS, CDR2 YYNGEE. This chain's CDR3 is CASSSPGQGKGNQPQHF. The CDR3 coding sequence is TGTGCCAGCAGCTCCCCCGGACAGGGGAAAGGCAATCAGCCCCAGCATTTT.

This chain joins TRBV30 and TRBJ2-2; perhaps TRBD2 as D (7 bases). Trimming took off 0 bases at V and 7 bases at J, with 24 bases between the two ends. Germline-derived CDR1 and CDR2 are GTSNPN and SVGIG (reference sequence). The length of the CDR3 is 18 residues. CDR3 sequence reads: CAWSVPPVPGGLGGELFF. As DNA, the CDR3 is TGTGCCTGGAGTGTACCCCCCGTACCGGGGGGCCTTGGCGGGGAGCTGTTTTTT.

The chain has TRBV7-9 and TRBJ1-2; a possible D gene is TRBD1 (5 bases). The V gene's germline CDR1 is SEHNR and CDR2 FQNEAQ (reference sequence). The CDR3 totals 13 residues. With 1 base removed from V and 4 bases from J, the gap between germline ends came to 7 bases. The CDR3, as DNA: TGTGCCAGCAGCTTAGGACAGCGCTATGGCTACACCTTC. Its translation is CASSLGQRYGYTF.

V and J are TRBV9 and TRBJ1-1, with D uncertain. The V and J ends lost 3 bases and 0 bases respectively, with 6 bases between them. The CDR3 length is 13 residues. The germline V gene encodes CDR1 SGDLS and CDR2 YYNGEE. The CDR3 nucleotides are TGTGCCAGCAGCGGTATCATGAACACTGAAGCTTTCTTT. Amino acid sequence: CASSGIMNTEAFF.

The chain joins TRBV11-2 to TRBJ1-3; D uncertain. The CDR3 runs 14 residues. From germline, CDR1 is SGHAT and CDR2 FQNNGV. V dropped 4 bases and J dropped 4 bases, with 11 bases sitting between them. This CDR3 is CASSSRTEGNTIYF. DNA of the CDR3: TGTGCCAGCAGCTCCCGTACAGAGGGAAACACCATATATTTT.